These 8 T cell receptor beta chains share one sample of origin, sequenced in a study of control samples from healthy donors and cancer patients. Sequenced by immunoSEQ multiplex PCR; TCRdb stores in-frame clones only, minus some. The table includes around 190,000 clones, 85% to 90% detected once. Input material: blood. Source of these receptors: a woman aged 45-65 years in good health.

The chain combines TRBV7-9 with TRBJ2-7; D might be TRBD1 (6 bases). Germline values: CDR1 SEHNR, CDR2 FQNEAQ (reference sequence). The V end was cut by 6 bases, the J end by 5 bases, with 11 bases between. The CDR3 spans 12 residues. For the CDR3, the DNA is TGTGCCAGCAGACAGGGTAGCGACGAGCAGTACTTC. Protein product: CASRQGSDEQYF.

The CDR3 sequence is CASSEWTNEKLFF. The CDR3 DNA follows: TGTGCCAGCAGTGAATGGACTAATGAAAAACTGTTTTTT. The chain has TRBV6-1 and TRBJ1-4, with D uncertain. The CDR3 sequence is 13 residues long. Trimming pared 2 bases from V and 2 bases from J, leaving 3 bases between. The germline V gene encodes CDR1 MNHNS and CDR2 SASEGT.

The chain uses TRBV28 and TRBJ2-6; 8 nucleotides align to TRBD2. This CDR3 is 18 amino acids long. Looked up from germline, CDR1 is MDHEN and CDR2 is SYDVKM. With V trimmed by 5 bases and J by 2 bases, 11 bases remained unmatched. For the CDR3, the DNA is TGTGCCAGCAGTCCCTGGACTAGCTTCCCTGCTGGGGCCAACGTCCTGACTTTC. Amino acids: CASSPWTSFPAGANVLTF. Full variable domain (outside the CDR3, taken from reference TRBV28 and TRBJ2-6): DVKVTQSSRYLVKRTGEKVFLECVQDMDHENMFWYRQDPGLGLRLIYFSYDVKMKEKGDIPEGYSVSREKKERFSLILESASTNQTSMYLCASSPWTSFPAGANVLTFGAGSRLTVL.

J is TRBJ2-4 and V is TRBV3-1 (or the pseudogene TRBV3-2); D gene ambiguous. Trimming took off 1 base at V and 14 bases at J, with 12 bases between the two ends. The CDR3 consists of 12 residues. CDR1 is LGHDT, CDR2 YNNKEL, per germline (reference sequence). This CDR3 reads CASSQVGWKKYF. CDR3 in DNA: TGTGCCAGCAGCCAAGTAGGTTGGAAGAAGTACTTC.

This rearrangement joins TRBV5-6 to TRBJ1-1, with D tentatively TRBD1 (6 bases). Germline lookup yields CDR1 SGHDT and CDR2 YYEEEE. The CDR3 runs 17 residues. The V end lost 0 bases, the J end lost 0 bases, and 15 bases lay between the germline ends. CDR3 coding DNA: TGTGCCAGCAGCTTGGCCCACAGGGACCGATTGAACACTGAAGCTTTCTTT. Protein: CASSLAHRDRLNTEAFF.

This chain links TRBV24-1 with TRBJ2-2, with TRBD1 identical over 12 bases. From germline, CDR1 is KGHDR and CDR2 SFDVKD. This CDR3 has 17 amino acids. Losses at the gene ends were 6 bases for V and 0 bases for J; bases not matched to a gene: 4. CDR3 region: CATSRDRGLANTGELFF. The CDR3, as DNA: TGTGCCACCAGTCGGGACAGGGGGCTCGCGAACACCGGGGAGCTGTTTTTT.

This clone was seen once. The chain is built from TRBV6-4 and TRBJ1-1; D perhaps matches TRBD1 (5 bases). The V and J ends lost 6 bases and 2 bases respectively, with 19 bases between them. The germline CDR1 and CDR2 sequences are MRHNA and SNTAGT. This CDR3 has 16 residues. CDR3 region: CASRVRPGRANTEAFF. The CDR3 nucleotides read TGTGCCAGCAGAGTCCGTCCCGGCAGGGCAAACACTGAAGCTTTCTTT.

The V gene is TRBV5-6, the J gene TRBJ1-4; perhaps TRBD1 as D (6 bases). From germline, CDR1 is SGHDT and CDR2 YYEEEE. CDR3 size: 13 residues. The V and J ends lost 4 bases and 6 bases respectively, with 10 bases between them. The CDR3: CASSQHRDEKLFF. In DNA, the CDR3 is TGTGCCAGCAGCCAGCACAGGGATGAAAAACTGTTTTTT.